Each of the 25 T cell receptor beta chains below was sequenced from the same sample in a study of blood T cell repertoires in COVID-19. This table comes from immunoSEQ multiplex PCR, and its TCRdb copy is limited to in-frame clones, with some not included. The table lists 35,000 to 55,000 clones, 88% of them singletons. Sequencing input: peripheral blood. Receptors were obtained from a human donor in a cohort sampled during active COVID-19.

The rearrangement joins TRBV7-6 to TRBJ2-6, with D unresolved. V lost 5 bases and J lost 0, with 8 bases in between. The CDR3 has 15 residues. The germline V gene has CDR1 SGHVS and CDR2 FNYEAQ. This chain's CDR3 is CASSMSPSGANVLTF. CDR3 DNA sequence: TGTGCCAGCAGCATGAGTCCCTCTGGGGCCAACGTCCTGACTTTC.

The rearrangement uses TRBV7-9 and TRBJ1-5; TRBD1 matches 7 bases. CDR1 and CDR2 from the germline V gene are SEHNR and FQNEAQ (reference sequence). V shed 5 bases, J shed 2 bases, and the junction held 3 bases outside the gene matches. The length of the CDR3 is 14 residues. This CDR3 reads CASSPTGGNQPQHF. The CDR3, as DNA: TGTGCCAGCAGCCCAACAGGGGGCAATCAGCCCCAGCATTTT.

This clone came up once. The V gene is TRBV7-6, the J gene TRBJ1-4, with D unresolved. The length of the CDR3 is 15 residues. Germline CDR1 reads SGHVS; CDR2 reads FNYEAQ. V gave up 3 bases and J gave up 4 bases, with 12 bases separating them. The CDR3 here is CASSFDGEDNEKLFF. CDR3 nucleotides: TGTGCCAGCAGCTTTGACGGGGAGGATAATGAAAAACTGTTTTTT.

The chain's CDR3 is CASPDRGDHTEAFF. In DNA form, the CDR3 reads TGCGCCAGCCCGGACAGGGGCGATCACACTGAAGCTTTCTTT. The chain combines TRBV5-1 with TRBJ1-1; 9 bases fit TRBD1. The CDR3 has 14 amino acids. Germline values: CDR1 SGHRS, CDR2 YFSETQ. With V trimmed by 7 bases and J by 3 bases, 7 bases remained unmatched.

This clone appeared a single time. V and J are TRBV30 and TRBJ1-2; D not resolved. The CDR3 is 12 residues long. Germline V gives CDR1 GTSNPN, CDR2 SVGIG (reference sequence). Trimming took 1 base from V and 4 from J, leaving 7 bases between them. As DNA, the CDR3 is TGTGCCTGGAGTGGAGGGAGCTATGGCTACACCTTC. This sequence encodes CAWSGGSYGYTF.

About this clone: Other DNA sequences in the same sample also yield this CDR3. The V gene is TRBV6-5, the J gene TRBJ1-2, with TRBD1 as a possible D gene (5 bases). The CDR3 is made up of 13 amino acids. Germline V gene sequence: CDR1 MNHEY, CDR2 SVGAGI. V lost 2 bases, J lost 2 bases, and 6 bases lay in between. CDR3 protein: CASSYGANYGYTF. The CDR3 coding sequence is TGTGCCAGCAGTTACGGGGCGAACTATGGCTACACCTTC.

This chain uses TRBV5-1 with TRBJ1-3; D unclear. The CDR3 is 14 amino acids. V shed 0 bases and J shed 0 bases, with 4 bases lying between them. Germline CDR1 SGHRS, CDR2 YFSETQ. The CDR3 loop is CASSLASSGNTIYF. CDR3 in DNA: TGCGCCAGCAGCTTGGCCAGCTCTGGAAACACCATATATTTT.

The CDR3 sequence is CASSRRAGVINEQFF. The CDR3 nucleotides read TGTGCCAGCAGCAGAAGGGCGGGAGTTATCAATGAGCAGTTCTTC. This chain joins TRBV5-6 and TRBJ2-1; 7 bases fit TRBD2. The germline V gene has CDR1 SGHDT and CDR2 YYEEEE. Unmatched junction bases numbered 10, after V lost 4 bases and J lost 6 bases. The CDR3 consists of 15 residues.

The chain uses TRBV19 and TRBJ1-1; weak D call: TRBD1 (5 bases). CDR3 length: 16 amino acids. V was pared by 4 bases and J by 3 bases, with 18 bases between. Germline CDR1 LNHDA, CDR2 SQIVND (reference sequence). The CDR3 loop reads CASSKPSAGGYTEAFF. The CDR3, as DNA: TGTGCCAGTAGTAAACCGTCTGCCGGGGGTTACACTGAAGCTTTCTTT. The whole variable domain, filled in from reference TRBV19 and TRBJ1-1, reads DGGITQSPKYLFRKEGQNVTLSCEQNLNHDAMYWYRQDPGQGLRLIYYSQIVNDFQKGDIAEGYSVSREKKESFPLTVTSAQKNPTAFYLCASSKPSAGGYTEAFFGQGTRLTVV.

The chain's CDR3 is CASSPGEETQYF. The CDR3 nucleotides are TGTGCCAGCAGTCCGGGGGAAGAGACCCAGTACTTC. This chain links TRBV6-2 or TRBV6-3 with TRBJ2-5, with D possibly matching TRBD2 (6 bases). V lost 5 bases, J lost 3 bases, and 7 bases lay in between. From germline, CDR1 is MNHEY and CDR2 SVGEGT. This CDR3 is built from 12 residues.

This clone appeared a few times. The chain carries TRBV5-4 and TRBJ2-2; D ambiguous. Germline-derived CDR1 and CDR2 are SGHNT and YYREEE (reference sequence). The CDR3 is 12 residues long. The germline V and J ends were trimmed by 4 bases and 2 bases, with 3 bases remaining between them. The CDR3 reads CASSPNTGELFF. CDR3 DNA: TGTGCCAGCAGCCCTAACACCGGGGAGCTGTTTTTT. Together with reference TRBV5-4 and TRBJ2-2, the CDR3 gives the full variable domain: ETGVTQSPTHLIKTRGQQVTLRCSSQSGHNTVSWYQQALGQGPQFIFQYYREEENGRGNFPPRFSGLQFPNYSSELNVNALELDDSALYLCASSPNTGELFFGEGSRLTVL.

This chain joins TRBV6-1 and TRBJ1-1; TRBD1 might be the D (6 bases). Germline lookup yields CDR1 MNHNS and CDR2 SASEGT. Between the trimmed V and J ends, which lost 2 bases and 1 base, there was a span of 8 bases. The CDR3 covers 14 residues. CDR3 bases: TGTGCCAGCAGTGAACAGGGGACGAACACTGAAGCTTTCTTT. Its translation is CASSEQGTNTEAFF.

J is TRBJ2-3 and V is TRBV5-1, with D unresolved. The CDR3 length is 14 residues. Germline-derived CDR1 and CDR2 are SGHRS and YFSETQ. Trimming cost V 0 bases and J 2 bases, with 7 bases left between them. CDR3 sequence: CASSLGAATDTQYF. The CDR3 DNA reads as TGCGCCAGCAGCTTGGGGGCAGCCACAGATACGCAGTATTTT.

This chain joins TRBV9 and TRBJ1-2, with a possible D match to TRBD1 (5 bases). Germline loops: CDR1 SGDLS, CDR2 YYNGEE. V lost 1 base, J lost 4 bases, and 14 bases lay in between. The length of the CDR3 is 15 residues. CDR3 bases: TGTGCCAGCAGCGTACATGTCCAGGGTCCCTATGGCTACACCTTC. Translating gives CASSVHVQGPYGYTF. Complete variable domain (other parts from reference TRBV9 and TRBJ1-2): DSGVTQTPKHLITATGQRVTLRCSPRSGDLSVYWYQQSLDQGLQFLIQYYNGEERAKGNILERFSAQQFPDLHSELNLSSLELGDSALYFCASSVHVQGPYGYTFGSGTRLTVV.

The genes are TRBV2 and TRBJ1-1, with TRBD1 identical over 8 bases. Germline assignment: CDR1 SNHLY and CDR2 FYNNEI. CDR3 length: 14 amino acids. Germline trimming cut 4 bases from V and 4 bases from J; bases unmatched to any gene: 5. CDR3 bases: TGTGCCAGCAGTGCCGACAGGGGTAGCACTGAAGCTTTCTTT. Translation: CASSADRGSTEAFF.

The chain carries TRBV5-4 and TRBJ2-5; 10 bases map to TRBD2. This CDR3 is built from 16 residues. Germline CDR1 and CDR2: SGHNT and YYREEE (reference sequence). Trimming at V came to 5 bases and at J to 9 bases, leaving 16 bases not matched to a gene. CDR3 loop: CASSSQREGPVEAQYF. The DNA for the CDR3 is TGTGCCAGCAGTTCCCAGCGGGAGGGCCCTGTGGAGGCCCAGTACTTC.

J is TRBJ2-5 and V is TRBV4-1; D is perhaps TRBD1 (6 bases). The CDR3 has 14 residues. V was pared by 6 bases and J by 1 base, with 12 bases between. From germline, CDR1 is MGHRA and CDR2 YSYEKL. The CDR3 here is CASRADRSQETQYF. The CDR3 nucleotides are TGCGCCAGCAGGGCAGACAGGAGCCAAGAGACCCAGTACTTC.

This clone turned up a few times. V gene TRBV7-2 combines with J gene TRBJ1-2; D is perhaps TRBD1 (5 bases). V lost 3 bases, J lost 4 bases, and 15 bases lay in between. Germline values: CDR1 SGHTA, CDR2 FQGNSA. The CDR3 contains 15 residues. The CDR3: CASSFSGALSYGYTF. The CDR3 coding sequence is TGTGCCAGCAGCTTTTCTGGGGCGCTTAGCTATGGCTACACCTTC.

The V call is TRBV5-1, the J call TRBJ2-5, with D perhaps TRBD2 (5 bases). V was clipped by 3 bases and J by 2 bases, with 11 bases between them. CDR1 and CDR2 (germline): SGHRS, YFSETQ. The CDR3 contains 14 residues. In nucleotides, the CDR3 is TGCGCCAGCAGCTCCGGGATTACACAAGAGACCCAGTACTTC. It translates to CASSSGITQETQYF. Based on the CDR3 plus reference TRBV5-1 and TRBJ2-5, the full variable domain is KAGVTQTPRYLIKTRGQQVTLSCSPISGHRSVSWYQQTPGQGLQFLFEYFSETQRNKGNFPGRFSGRQFSNSRSEMNVSTLELGDSALYLCASSSGITQETQYFGPGTRLLVL.

The chain links TRBV7-2 to TRBJ2-1; D remains ambiguous. The CDR3 is made up of 17 amino acids. Germline lookup yields CDR1 SGHTA and CDR2 FQGNSA. V lost 5 bases to trimming and J lost 2 bases, with 19 bases between them. The DNA for the CDR3 is TGTGCCAGCAGCGCTCCGGGTCTCAGAATAGCCTACAATGAGCAGTTCTTC. Translating gives CASSAPGLRIAYNEQFF.

CDR3: CASSPHGDYGYTF. The CDR3 nucleotides read TGTGCCAGCAGCCCGCACGGTGACTATGGCTACACCTTC. The chain uses TRBV7-2 and TRBJ1-2; D gene ambiguous. From germline, CDR1 is SGHTA and CDR2 FQGNSA. CDR3 length equals 13 residues. Trimming cost V 5 bases and J 3 bases, with 10 bases left between them.

The chain combines TRBV5-4 with TRBJ2-7; TRBD2 matches 8 bases. The length of the CDR3 is 16 residues. Germline loops: CDR1 SGHNT, CDR2 YYREEE (reference sequence). Losses at the gene ends were 3 bases for V and 3 bases for J; bases not matched to a gene: 11. In DNA form, the CDR3 reads TGTGCCAGCAGCTACGGCGGGCTAGCGGGTTTCTACGAGCAGTACTTC. It translates to CASSYGGLAGFYEQYF.

V and J are TRBV28 and TRBJ2-1; possible D gene TRBD2, 6 bases. This CDR3 region has 16 residues. V gave up 4 bases and J gave up 6 bases, with 19 bases separating them. The germline V gene encodes CDR1 MDHEN and CDR2 SYDVKM. This chain's CDR3 is CASSSPGGRFRNEQFF. The DNA of the CDR3 is TGTGCCAGCAGTTCCCCCGGTGGGAGGTTTCGCAATGAGCAGTTCTTC. Full variable domain (remainder filled in from reference TRBV28 and TRBJ2-1): DVKVTQSSRYLVKRTGEKVFLECVQDMDHENMFWYRQDPGLGLRLIYFSYDVKMKEKGDIPEGYSVSREKKERFSLILESASTNQTSMYLCASSSPGGRFRNEQFFGPGTRLTVL.

V gene TRBV6-2 or TRBV6-3 combines with J gene TRBJ1-5; TRBD1 matches at 8 bases. Germline CDR1 is MNHEY and CDR2 is SVGEGT. The J segment lost 1 base and the V segment lost 2 bases, leaving 7 bases of the junction unmatched. The CDR3 is made up of 17 amino acids. The DNA of the CDR3 is TGTGCCAGCAGTTACCGGACAGGGACGGGGAGCAATCAGCCCCAGCATTTT. This codes for CASSYRTGTGSNQPQHF.

This chain joins TRBV10-1 and TRBJ1-2; 8 bases are a match to TRBD1. CDR3 length: 14 amino acids. The germline gives CDR1 WNHNN, CDR2 SYGVQD (reference sequence). After removal of 0 bases from V and 7 bases from J, the junction contained 4 bases not matched to a gene. CDR3 bases: TGCGCCAGCAGTGAGTCGACAGGGGCGGTTGGCTACACCTTC. Protein product: CASSESTGAVGYTF.